What follows are 2 T cell receptor beta chains derived from one specimen sequenced in a study of lymphopenia after photon versus proton radiotherapy. Only in-frame clones appear in the TCRdb table, and some are missing; sequencing was by immunoSEQ multiplex PCR. The table includes 150,000 to 200,000 clones, 80% to 90% detected once. Sequencing was performed on peripheral blood, taken from a patient treated with photon-based radiotherapy. The source is a man aged 45 to 65 with gastric cancer.

J is TRBJ1-4 and V is TRBV6-6; 11 nucleotides agree with TRBD1. The CDR3 runs to 15 residues. The germline gives CDR1 MNHNY, CDR2 SVGAGI (reference sequence). Trimming cost V 6 bases and J 7 bases; bases outside gene matches: 7. CDR3 in DNA: TGTGCCAGCAGGGGTGGGGACAGGGGGATTGAAAAACTGTTTTTT. Its translation: CASRGGDRGIEKLFF.

V and J are TRBV7-9 and TRBJ2-7; D is perhaps TRBD1 or TRBD2 (5 bases each). Trimming left V 4 bases short and J 7 bases short, with 20 bases between. Germline V CDR1 and CDR2: SEHNR, FQNEAQ (reference sequence). This CDR3 has 15 amino acids. This CDR3 is CASSSGSGRRREQYF. CDR3 bases: TGTGCCAGCAGCTCCGGGTCGGGGCGTAGGCGGGAGCAGTACTTC.